The 12 T cell receptor beta chains below all came from one sample that was sequenced in a study of OX40 agonist ivuxolimab in advanced cancers. The method behind the library was the immunoSEQ multiplex PCR assay. TCRdb limited this immuneACCESS table to in-frame rearrangements with V and J called. A share of clones is missing; checked studies link under half to unresolved V genes, and the rest is unexplained. This sample holds roughly 100,000 clones; roughly 80% were observed only once. The ten largest clones take up roughly 1.5% of the sample. The input for sequencing was CD4+ or CD8+ T cells sorted from blood, taken in a trial of the OX40 agonist ivuxolimab. The receptor source for this set is an adult with an advanced solid tumor such as melanoma, head and neck, liver or kidney cancer.

About this clone itself: This sample includes further DNA sequences coding for the same CDR3. The chain combines TRBV28 with TRBJ2-7; D perhaps matches TRBD2 (6 bases). This CDR3 region has 12 residues. The V gene lost 5 bases and the J gene lost 6 bases, with 11 bases spanning the gap. Per the germline V gene, CDR1 is MDHEN and CDR2 is SYDVKM. The CDR3 here is CASSLLGGEQYF. CDR3 coding DNA: TGTGCCAGCAGTCTTCTCGGGGGCGAGCAGTACTTC.

Written as DNA, the CDR3 is TGTGCCAGCAGTGGCCAACTAGCGTTTTTCTACGAGCAGTACTTC. Encoded protein: CASSGQLAFFYEQYF. The rearrangement joins TRBV6-4 to TRBJ2-7; 7 nucleotides match TRBD2. The CDR3 runs to 15 residues. J lost 3 bases, V lost 4 bases, and 9 bases had no gene match. Germline CDR1 is MRHNA and CDR2 is SNTAGT.

J is TRBJ1-1 and V is TRBV6-1, with a weak D call TRBD1 (6 bases). The CDR3 runs 14 residues. Between the trimmed V and J ends, which lost 2 bases and 10 bases, there was a span of 17 bases. CDR1 and CDR2 from the germline V gene are MNHNS and SASEGT. CDR3 sequence: CASSEIRGQGRAFF. CDR3 nucleotides: TGTGCCAGCAGTGAAATTCGGGGGCAGGGCAGAGCTTTCTTT.

This chain links TRBV7-3 with TRBJ2-1; the match to TRBD1 covers 8 bases. Germline V gives CDR1 SGHTA, CDR2 FQGTGA. The V gene end was trimmed by 5 bases and the J gene end by 2 bases; junction bases not matched to a gene: 5. This CDR3 is 15 amino acids long. This chain's CDR3 is CASSPDRDPYNEQFF. DNA of the CDR3: TGTGCCAGCAGCCCGGACAGGGACCCCTACAATGAGCAGTTCTTC. Full variable domain (remainder filled in from reference TRBV7-3 and TRBJ2-1): GAGVSQTPSNKVTEKGKYVELRCDPISGHTALYWYRQSLGQGPEFLIYFQGTGAADDSGLPNDRFFAVRPEGSVSTLKIQRTERGDSAVYLCASSPDRDPYNEQFFGPGTRLTVL.

The chain carries TRBV27 and TRBJ1-2; D unclear. The V gene's germline CDR1 is MNHEY and CDR2 SMNVEV (reference sequence). This CDR3 region has 14 residues. Trimming left V 5 bases short and J 8 bases short, with 18 bases between. Here the CDR3 reads CASSPSPGSGGYTF. The DNA of the CDR3 is TGTGCCAGCAGTCCCTCCCCGGGATCCGGGGGCTACACCTTC.

This chain uses TRBV19 with TRBJ1-2; 10 nucleotides align to TRBD1. Germline assignment: CDR1 LNHDA and CDR2 SQIVND (reference sequence). V dropped 5 bases and J dropped 2; count of bases not matched to a gene: 8. The length of the CDR3 is 16 residues. The chain's CDR3 is CASSPTDRGKNYGYTF. CDR3 nucleotide sequence: TGTGCCAGTAGTCCAACGGACAGGGGGAAAAACTATGGCTACACCTTC.

This clone was seen a few times. The J gene is TRBJ2-1, the V gene TRBV7-2; maybe TRBD2 (5 bases). The length of the CDR3 is 14 residues. Germline CDR1 and CDR2: SGHTA and FQGNSA. The germline V and J ends were trimmed by 7 bases and 8 bases, with 18 bases remaining between them. In nucleotides, the CDR3 is TGTGCCAGCACCCGACCCACTACGCGGGATGAGCAGTTCTTC. Translation: CASTRPTTRDEQFF.

This chain uses TRBV5-1 with TRBJ2-7, with 11 bases identical to TRBD1. V was clipped by 0 bases and J by 0 bases; unmatched bases: 2. Germline values: CDR1 SGHRS, CDR2 YFSETQ. This CDR3 is 16 amino acids long. The CDR3 sequence is CASSLAGTGGSYEQYF. The CDR3 bases are TGCGCCAGCAGCTTGGCCGGGACAGGGGGCTCCTACGAGCAGTACTTC.

J is TRBJ2-7 and V is TRBV5-1; the D call may be TRBD1 or TRBD2 (5 bases each). The CDR3 is made up of 16 amino acids. V lost 0 bases, J lost 5 bases, and 18 bases lay in between. Per germline, CDR1 SGHRS and CDR2 YFSETQ. Written as DNA, the CDR3 is TGCGCCAGCAGCTTGGTGACCGGGATAGGGGCCCACGAGCAGTACTTC. It translates to CASSLVTGIGAHEQYF.

The rearrangement links TRBV6-6 to TRBJ1-5, with a tentative D call TRBD1 (5 bases). Trimming pared 2 bases from V and 6 bases from J, leaving 8 bases between. This CDR3 is 13 amino acids long. Germline assignment: CDR1 MNHNY and CDR2 SVGAGI (reference sequence). CDR3 DNA sequence: TGTGCCAGCAGTTACGGGGGATCTCAGCCCCAGCATTTT. Its translation: CASSYGGSQPQHF.

V is TRBV18 and J is TRBJ2-1; 8 bases line up with TRBD1. Germline V CDR1 and CDR2: KGHSH, LQKENI. The CDR3 runs 14 residues. Germline trimming cut 3 bases from V and 7 bases from J; bases unmatched to any gene: 5. CDR3 in DNA: TGTGCCAGCTCACCTATCCGACAGGGGAATGAGCAGTTCTTC. Protein product: CASSPIRQGNEQFF. Full variable domain (outside the CDR3, taken from reference TRBV18 and TRBJ2-1): NAGVMQNPRHLVRRRGQEARLRCSPMKGHSHVYWYRQLPEEGLKFMVYLQKENIIDESGMPKERFSAEFPKEGPSILRIQQVVRGDSAAYFCASSPIRQGNEQFFGPGTRLTVL.

This sequence joins TRBV5-6 and TRBJ1-2; D is perhaps TRBD1 (6 bases). The CDR3 sequence is 18 residues long. V gave up 0 bases and J gave up 5 bases, with 23 bases separating them. Germline CDR1 is SGHDT and CDR2 is YYEEEE. The CDR3 loop is CASSLGGGFDRSSYGYTF. In DNA, the CDR3 is TGTGCCAGCAGCTTGGGGGGTGGTTTCGACAGGTCCTCGTATGGCTACACCTTC.